The present T cell receptor (beta chain) was sequenced within a study of memory CD4+ T cells and cytomegalovirus serostatus. The sort gate was single viable CD3+CD4+CD8-CD45RO+ cells for memory CD4+ T cells. Study-wide results and caveats: The CMV-associated TCR signature appears largely within the CD4+ memory repertoire.

This clone has only one observation. Its antigen is currently unknown. Assay used: immunoSEQ multiplex PCR; TCRdb lists only in-frame clones, some missing. Among about 39,000 clones listed, roughly 78% were seen once. Trimming shortened V by 0 bases and J by 4 bases, and 13 bases separated the two germline ends. Germline CDR1 and CDR2: SGHDT and YYEEEE. The CDR3 extends over 16 amino acids. This chain connects TRBV5-6 to TRBJ2-2, with D perhaps assigned TRBD1 or TRBD2 (5 bases each). Sequencing was done on a sample of memory CD4+ T cells from blood. The TCR originated in an adult in good health and CMV-seronegative. CDR3 nucleotide sequence: TGTGCCAGCAGCTTGGTTCCCCAGGGACCCACCGGGGAGCTGTTTTTT. Protein sequence: CASSLVPQGPTGELFF. The full variable domain, with the rest looked up from reference TRBV5-6 and TRBJ2-2, is DAGVTQSPTHLIKTRGQQVTLRCSPKSGHDTVSWYQQALGQGPQFIFQYYEEEERQRGNFPDRFSGHQFPNYSSELNVNALLLGDSALYLCASSLVPQGPTGELFFGEGSRLTVL.